The TCR beta chain described here comes from a study (dated by TCRdb to the mid-2010s). With regard to the full study: The study set out to test whether tumor-infiltrating Tregs in breast cancer get recruited from blood Tregs or are instead converted in situ from other CD4+ T cell subsets. Paper-wide results and their limitations: The greatest overlap of tumor-infiltrating Treg TCR alpha and beta sequences was with tumor naive CD4+ T cells, followed next by blood naive CD4+ T cells. Rather than covering whole repertoires, validation in the larger cohort was restricted to a single TCR beta V-J rearrangement. The TCR gene usage of tumor memory CD4+ T cells clustered together with blood and lymph node memory CD4+ cells and with lymph node naive CD4+ cells.

CDR3 length: 14 amino acids, cysteine to phenylalanine. Solely the CDR3 DNA is kept, with 42 bases framed from the first base. The germline V gene (reference sequence) gives CDR1 as DFQATT and CDR2 as SNEGSKA. V and J are trimmed by 5 bases and 2 bases, and the gene matches miss 3 bases of the junction. This clonotype was counted only a few times. There is no known antigen for this receptor. The input lacks base qualities; no much larger clone sits a single base away. The Miltenyi Naive CD4+ T Cell Isolation kit was used to purify naive CD4+ T cells, and Tregs were depleted with CD25 microbeads. Tregs, naive and memory CD4+ T cells from tumor, blood and ipsilateral draining lymph nodes of a handful of breast cancer patients underwent full-length TCR alpha and beta sequencing. Ficoll density gradient centrifugation was used to isolate mononuclear cells from lymph nodes or from approximately 50 ml of peripheral blood. Sorted cell populations were confirmed by FACS to exceed 90% purity.

Full-length TCR variable regions were amplified by 5' RACE PCR with constant-region reverse primers, and semi-nested PCR with Nested Universal Primer A was subsequently performed. The ReliaPrep RNA Cell Miniprep System was used to extract total RNA, which was then reverse transcribed into 5'RACE-ready cDNA with the SMARTer RACE 5'/3' Kit. An Illumina MiSeq was used to sequence the full-length TCR alpha and beta libraries, which had been barcoded with multiplex adaptors. Under the source paper's analysis protocol: For each of nine subset-tissue groups, sequencing data from the five patients were pooled, and the groups were compared by unsupervised clustering of TCR gene usage. The Morisita-Horn index, with shared sequences weighted by their contribution to each repertoire, was used to calculate repertoire similarity. TCRdb handled the public reads itself, with Q25 trimming in fastp and clone calling in MiXCR, and kept productive beta chains. A single entry per CDR3 protein holds the most common genes and DNA from its merged rows. The V and J calls reflect TCRdb's pipeline rather than the authors' work. This sample lists tens of thousands of distinct CDR3 sequences; roughly 28% were detected once. Roughly 1.9% of the sample comes from the top ten.

The sequence came from a female donor with breast cancer. The sequenced sample was naive CD4+ T cells sorted from blood. The cell subset or site label of this sample denotes: naive CD4+ T cells, CD4+CD45RA+CD25-. This chain joins TRBV20-1 to TRBJ2-3; 11 middle bases align to TRBD2. The DNA reads TGCAGTGCTCCACTAGCGGGAGTCACAGATACGCAGTATTTT. It is translated as CSAPLAGVTDTQYF.